The 31 T cell receptor beta chains below come from one sample, sequenced in a study of cytomegalovirus exposure and HLA in healthy donors (dated by TCRdb to 2016 to 2017). Library generation was performed with the immunoSEQ multiplex PCR assay. For the multiplex PCR, a mixture combining 60 forward primers for TCR Vbeta segments and 13 reverse primers for TCR Jbeta segments was used. Imported from immuneACCESS, the table was reduced by TCRdb to in-frame sequences with V and J called. These copies leave out some clones; in studies compared against another copy, an unresolved V gene accounts for under half, and the cause of the remainder is not known. The sample table holds about 160,000 clones, of which roughly 80% were seen once. Jointly, the top ten make up about 1.5% of the sample. Sequencing was performed on PBMCs. These receptors came from a man aged 45-60 years in good health and CMV-seropositive.

The chain carries TRBV9 and TRBJ2-5; D is unresolved. The V gene lost 0 bases and the J gene lost 1 base, with 4 bases spanning the gap. The CDR3 is 13 residues long. Per germline, CDR1 SGDLS and CDR2 YYNGEE. As DNA, the CDR3 is TGTGCCAGCAGCGTAGACGGCCAAGAGACCCAGTACTTC. Its protein product is CASSVDGQETQYF.

The chain recombines TRBV7-2 with TRBJ1-2, with D unresolved. The CDR3 covers 13 residues. CDR1 SGHTA and CDR2 FQGNSA come from the germline V gene. The germline V and J ends were trimmed by 6 bases and 8 bases, with 16 bases remaining between them. DNA of the CDR3: TGTGCCAGCAGTTCCCCCCAGATACGAGGCTACACCTTC. It is translated as CASSSPQIRGYTF.

This chain uses TRBV5-1 with TRBJ2-1, with TRBD2 matching 9 bases. The CDR3 loop spans 17 amino acids. Germline V gene sequence: CDR1 SGHRS, CDR2 YFSETQ. V lost 0 bases to trimming and J lost 9 bases; unmatched junction nucleotides: 13. The CDR3 protein is CASSLAVAGGLTGEQFF. The CDR3 DNA reads as TGCGCCAGCAGCTTGGCCGTTGCGGGAGGGCTGACAGGTGAGCAGTTCTTC.

The chain is built from TRBV5-5 and TRBJ1-3; D may be TRBD1 (6 bases). Germline V gene sequence: CDR1 SGHKS, CDR2 YYEKEE (reference sequence). V lost 2 bases to trimming and J lost 2 bases, with 11 bases between them. The CDR3 loop spans 15 amino acids. CDR3 sequence reads: CASSLQGVPGNTIYF. In DNA form, the CDR3 reads TGTGCCAGCAGCTTACAGGGCGTACCTGGAAACACCATATATTTT.

This clone was detected only once. The gene calls are TRBV7-2 and TRBJ2-5; 9 bases match TRBD2. V was pared by 3 bases and J by 5 bases, with 7 bases of the junction left unmatched. Germline loops: CDR1 SGHTA, CDR2 FQGNSA. This CDR3 is built from 15 residues. The CDR3 region has the DNA TGTGCCAGCAGCTTTGGCGGGGGGGACCGGGAGACCCAGTACTTC. As protein: CASSFGGGDRETQYF.

The chain uses TRBV6-5 and TRBJ1-6, with TRBD1 matching 10 bases. Germline V CDR1 and CDR2: MNHEY, SVGAGI. Germline trimming cut 7 bases from V and 6 bases from J; bases unmatched to any gene: 6. The CDR3 loop spans 15 amino acids. The CDR3 loop is CASKGDRGSNSPLHF. The CDR3 DNA is TGTGCCAGCAAAGGGGACAGGGGAAGTAATTCACCCCTCCACTTT.

This clone appeared once. The chain joins TRBV5-1 to TRBJ2-5; 9 nucleotides match TRBD2. J lost 3 bases, V lost 1 base, and 4 bases had no gene match. CDR3 length equals 15 residues. The germline CDR1 and CDR2 sequences are SGHRS and YFSETQ. The CDR3 DNA is TGCGCCAGCAGCTTGATCCGCGGGGGGGAAGAGACCCAGTACTTC. The encoded protein is CASSLIRGGEETQYF.

The chain uses TRBV6-5 and TRBJ1-2; a weak D match, TRBD1 (5 bases). The CDR3 has 15 amino acids. Per germline, CDR1 MNHEY and CDR2 SVGAGI. V lost 7 bases, J lost 0 bases, and 15 bases lay in between. The CDR3 bases are TGTGCCAGCACCGACGGGGGTCCAGCTAACTATGGCTACACCTTC. This sequence encodes CASTDGGPANYGYTF.

This clone was counted a few times. Germline and junction disagree at one end, which may indicate a read error. This chain connects TRBV7-7 to TRBJ2-5, with a weak D call TRBD2 (5 bases). This CDR3 region has 15 residues. Germline values: CDR1 SSHAT, CDR2 FNYEAQ (reference sequence). The CDR3 DNA reads TGTGCTAGCAGCTTAAGAGGAGTTGCGGGTGAGACCCAGTACTTC. This gives the protein CASSLRGVAGETQYF.

The chain carries TRBV30 and TRBJ2-2; a possible D gene is TRBD1 (6 bases). Trimming removed 5 bases from V and 5 bases from J, with 18 bases in between. The CDR3 is 15 residues long. Germline V gene sequence: CDR1 GTSNPN, CDR2 SVGIG (reference sequence). The CDR3 DNA reads as TGTGCCTGGCAGACCGGGACAAGACTAACCGGGGAGCTGTTTTTT. Translated: CAWQTGTRLTGELFF.

The chain recombines TRBV7-9 with TRBJ1-3; tentatively, D is TRBD1 (5 bases). The V and J ends lost 5 bases and 0 bases respectively, with 11 bases between them. CDR1 and CDR2 (germline): SEHNR, FQNEAQ (reference sequence). There are 15 residues in the CDR3. CDR3 sequence reads: CASSTEGVSGNTIYF. For the CDR3, the DNA is TGTGCCAGCAGCACAGAAGGGGTCTCTGGAAACACCATATATTTT.

Turning to this clone: An end of the junction does not agree with germline; a read error may underlie this. The chain carries TRBV5-5 and TRBJ2-5, with a possible D match to TRBD1 (6 bases). The CDR3 has 16 amino acids. Germline lookup yields CDR1 SGHKS and CDR2 YYEKEE (reference sequence). The CDR3 here is CASSLGPRGLREAQYF. In DNA, the CDR3 is TGTGCCAGCAGCTTGGGCCCCAGGGGTTTAAGAGAGGCCCAGTACTTC.

V usage is TRBV28 and J usage is TRBJ2-2, with 7 positions matching TRBD1. This CDR3 comprises 14 residues. The germline V gene encodes CDR1 MDHEN and CDR2 SYDVKM. With V trimmed by 8 bases and J by 4 bases, 7 bases remained unmatched. The CDR3 bases are TGTGCCAGCGCCGGGACAGAGCTCACCGGGGAGCTGTTTTTT. Translating gives CASAGTELTGELFF. The full variable domain, completed using reference TRBV28 and TRBJ2-2, is DVKVTQSSRYLVKRTGEKVFLECVQDMDHENMFWYRQDPGLGLRLIYFSYDVKMKEKGDIPEGYSVSREKKERFSLILESASTNQTSMYLCASAGTELTGELFFGEGSRLTVL.

J is TRBJ1-2 and V is TRBV18; D not resolved. V dropped 3 bases and J dropped 6 bases, with 11 bases sitting between them. Germline CDR1 reads KGHSH; CDR2 reads LQKENI. CDR3 length equals 13 residues. CDR3 loop: CASSPRGSDGYTF. The DNA for the CDR3 is TGTGCCAGCTCACCGCGGGGTTCTGATGGCTACACCTTC.

The gene calls are TRBV29-1 and TRBJ2-2; D gene unclear. Germline-derived CDR1 and CDR2 are SQVTM and ANQGSEA. This CDR3 comprises 13 residues. Trimming removed 7 bases at V and 2 bases at J, with 11 bases between. The CDR3 coding sequence is TGCAGCGCCGTTACTGTTAACACCGGGGAGCTGTTTTTT. It yields the protein CSAVTVNTGELFF.

The rearrangement joins TRBV27 to TRBJ1-2; 10 nucleotides agree with TRBD1. This CDR3 contains 13 residues. V gave up 5 bases and J gave up 8 bases; unmatched junction bases: 5. CDR1 is MNHEY and CDR2 is SMNVEV in the germline V gene (reference sequence). CDR3 amino acids: CASSPGTGVGYTF. The CDR3, as DNA: TGTGCCAGCAGTCCCGGGACAGGGGTAGGCTACACCTTC.

This clone occurred once. The chain links TRBV2 to TRBJ1-5; D uncertain. Per germline, CDR1 SNHLY and CDR2 FYNNEI. V was shortened by 3 bases and J by 6 bases, with 6 bases between the two germline ends. The CDR3 contains 12 residues. The CDR3 loop reads CASSDGFQPQHF. DNA of the CDR3: TGTGCCAGCAGTGACGGGTTTCAGCCCCAGCATTTT.

In its sample, this clone was seen a few times. V gene TRBV19 combines with J gene TRBJ2-1; 14 nucleotides agree with TRBD2. The CDR3 has 16 amino acids. The germline V gene has CDR1 LNHDA and CDR2 SQIVND (reference sequence). Losses at the gene ends were 4 bases for V and 9 bases for J; bases not matched to a gene: 8. The CDR3: CASSTRTSGGTGEQFF. The CDR3 coding sequence is TGTGCCAGTAGTACCCGGACTAGCGGGGGGACAGGTGAGCAGTTCTTC.

This chain links TRBV6-5 with TRBJ1-2; TRBD1 agrees at 7 bases. The CDR3 runs 16 residues. J was trimmed by 5 bases and V by 0 bases; bases with no gene match: 9. Germline values: CDR1 MNHEY, CDR2 SVGAGI. This chain's CDR3 is CASSYSNRGWGYGYTF. The CDR3 DNA reads as TGTGCCAGCAGTTACTCAAACAGGGGTTGGGGTTATGGCTACACCTTC.

V gene TRBV19 combines with J gene TRBJ2-2, with D unclear. This CDR3 has 16 amino acids. Germline lookup yields CDR1 LNHDA and CDR2 SQIVND (reference sequence). V gave up 3 bases and J gave up 0 bases, with 11 bases separating them. CDR3 protein: CASSIRLAPNTGELFF. As DNA, the CDR3 is TGTGCCAGTAGTATCCGATTAGCACCGAACACCGGGGAGCTGTTTTTT.

The J gene is TRBJ2-1, the V gene TRBV10-1; perhaps TRBD2 as D (6 bases). V lost 5 bases to trimming and J lost 0 bases, with 20 bases between them. This CDR3 has 18 amino acids. Germline CDR1 WNHNN, CDR2 SYGVQD (reference sequence). In DNA form, the CDR3 reads TGCGCCAGCAGTCCGGAGACTAGTGGCCTGAGCTCCTACAATGAGCAGTTCTTC. Its translation: CASSPETSGLSSYNEQFF.

The chain has TRBV28 and TRBJ2-4; 9 bases agree with TRBD1. CDR3 size: 17 residues. Losses at the gene ends were 5 bases for V and 0 bases for J; bases not matched to a gene: 8. Per germline, CDR1 MDHEN and CDR2 SYDVKM. CDR3 amino acids: CASSPVGTGRAKNIQYF. The CDR3 DNA reads TGTGCCAGCAGTCCCGTGGGGACAGGGAGAGCCAAAAACATTCAGTACTTC.

This clone was detected a few times. The V and J genes are TRBV2 and TRBJ1-4; 11 nucleotides agree with TRBD1. Per the germline V gene, CDR1 is SNHLY and CDR2 is FYNNEI. Trimming cost V 8 bases and J 2 bases; bases outside gene matches: 10. The CDR3 sequence is 17 residues long. CDR3 residues: CASFRDRGWATNEKLFF. The DNA for the CDR3 is TGTGCCAGCTTCCGGGACAGGGGGTGGGCGACTAATGAAAAACTGTTTTTT.

The chain carries TRBV2 and TRBJ1-5; TRBD1 might be the D (5 bases). Germline V CDR1 and CDR2: SNHLY, FYNNEI. The CDR3 runs to 15 residues. Trimming stripped 7 bases from V and 0 bases from J, with 13 bases between. For the CDR3, the DNA is TGTGCCAGCAAAGGGGCTTTCTATAGCAATCAGCCCCAGCATTTT. Translated: CASKGAFYSNQPQHF.

This clone appeared once. The chain couples TRBV5-1 to TRBJ2-7; 7 bases are shared with TRBD2. The CDR3 spans 15 residues. Germline V gene sequence: CDR1 SGHRS, CDR2 YFSETQ. J lost 3 bases, V lost 4 bases, and 10 bases had no gene match. CDR3 sequence reads: CASSPGGVRDYEQYF. The CDR3 nucleotides read TGCGCCAGCAGCCCTGGGGGGGTGAGGGACTACGAGCAGTACTTC.

The genes are TRBV4-1 and TRBJ1-4; no firm D call. This CDR3 has 16 amino acids. In germline, CDR1 is MGHRA, CDR2 YSYEKL. With 2 bases removed from V and 8 bases from J, the gap between germline ends came to 18 bases. The CDR3 sequence: CASSQIDKVRREKLFF. The DNA for the CDR3 is TGCGCCAGCAGCCAAATTGACAAGGTCCGGAGGGAAAAACTGTTTTTT.

V gene TRBV10-1 combines with J gene TRBJ2-2; TRBD2 aligns across 8 bases. CDR1 and CDR2 (germline): WNHNN, SYGVQD (reference sequence). This CDR3 region has 15 residues. The J segment lost 1 base and the V segment lost 9 bases, leaving 7 bases of the junction unmatched. Here the CDR3 reads CASATGGLNTGELFF. CDR3 DNA sequence: TGCGCCAGTGCGACGGGGGGGCTGAACACCGGGGAGCTGTTTTTT.

The chain uses TRBV18 and TRBJ2-1; D might be TRBD1 (6 bases). The V and J ends lost 6 bases and 4 bases respectively, with 16 bases between them. The CDR3 is made up of 15 amino acids. CDR1 KGHSH and CDR2 LQKENI come from the germline V gene. CDR3 residues: CASSPGSRGYNEQFF. The CDR3 nucleotides are TGTGCCAGCTCTCCGGGGAGTAGGGGGTACAATGAGCAGTTCTTC. Together with reference TRBV18 and TRBJ2-1, the CDR3 gives the full variable domain: NAGVMQNPRHLVRRRGQEARLRCSPMKGHSHVYWYRQLPEEGLKFMVYLQKENIIDESGMPKERFSAEFPKEGPSILRIQQVVRGDSAAYFCASSPGSRGYNEQFFGPGTRLTVL.

The V call is TRBV14, the J call TRBJ1-3, with 7 bases matching TRBD1. CDR1 is SGHDN, CDR2 FVKESK, per germline. Germline trimming cut 1 base from V and 0 bases from J; bases unmatched to any gene: 3. The CDR3 contains 16 residues. CDR3: CASSQGTGRSGNTIYF. CDR3 nucleotide sequence: TGTGCCAGCAGCCAAGGGACAGGCCGCTCTGGAAACACCATATATTTT.

V usage is TRBV11-3 and J usage is TRBJ2-5, with D perhaps TRBD1 (6 bases). V lost 4 bases and J lost 6, with 12 bases in between. Germline CDR1 is SGHNT and CDR2 is YENEEA. This CDR3 spans 13 amino acids. DNA for the CDR3: TGTGCCAGCAGCTCTCTGGACAGTCAGACCCAGTACTTC. It encodes CASSSLDSQTQYF.

The chain combines TRBV9 with TRBJ1-1; TRBD1 agrees at 8 bases. CDR1 and CDR2 from the germline V gene are SGDLS and YYNGEE. The CDR3 has 14 residues. J lost 1 base, V lost 4 bases, and 3 bases had no gene match. DNA of the CDR3: TGTGCCAGCAGCTTAGACAGGGGGAACACTGAAGCTTTCTTT. Its translation: CASSLDRGNTEAFF.